The present T cell receptor (beta chain) was sequenced within a study of CD8 T cells in Susac syndrome. Trimming removed 7 bases at V and 4 bases at J, with 10 bases between. CDR3 size: 11 residues. Germline lookup yields CDR1 SQVTM and CDR2 ANQGSEA. Random hexamers were used to reverse transcribe the RNA input (roughly 0.5 to 1 ug). TCRdb itself ran the immunoSEQ multiplex PCR reads through MiXCR, one entry per CDR3 protein. In the table there are 120,000 to 150,000 distinct CDR3 sequences, 95% of which are singletons. This chain links TRBV29-1 with TRBJ2-5, with D tentatively TRBD1 (5 bases). This TCR came from a human donor with multiple sclerosis. The source material was CD4+ T cells from PBMCs. CDR3 sequence (DNA): TGCAGCGCAGGGTTGGGAGAGACCCAGTACTTC. This translates into CSAGLGETQYF.